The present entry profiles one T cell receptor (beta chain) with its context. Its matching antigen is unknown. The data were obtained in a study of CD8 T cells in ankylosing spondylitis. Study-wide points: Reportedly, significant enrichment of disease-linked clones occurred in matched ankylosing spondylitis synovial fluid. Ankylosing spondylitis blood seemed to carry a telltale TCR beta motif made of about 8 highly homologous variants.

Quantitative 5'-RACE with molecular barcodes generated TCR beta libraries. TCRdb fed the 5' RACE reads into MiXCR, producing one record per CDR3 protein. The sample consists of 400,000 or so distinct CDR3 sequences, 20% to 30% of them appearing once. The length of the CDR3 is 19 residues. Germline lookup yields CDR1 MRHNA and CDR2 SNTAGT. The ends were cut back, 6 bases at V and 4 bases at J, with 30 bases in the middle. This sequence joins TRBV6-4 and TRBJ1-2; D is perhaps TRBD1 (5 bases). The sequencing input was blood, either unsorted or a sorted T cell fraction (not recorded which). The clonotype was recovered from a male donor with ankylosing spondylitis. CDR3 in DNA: TGTGCCAGCAGGCTCGGTAGCGAAAGAGGAAGGGGTGAGCGCTATGGCTACACCTTC. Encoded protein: CASRLGSERGRGERYGYTF.